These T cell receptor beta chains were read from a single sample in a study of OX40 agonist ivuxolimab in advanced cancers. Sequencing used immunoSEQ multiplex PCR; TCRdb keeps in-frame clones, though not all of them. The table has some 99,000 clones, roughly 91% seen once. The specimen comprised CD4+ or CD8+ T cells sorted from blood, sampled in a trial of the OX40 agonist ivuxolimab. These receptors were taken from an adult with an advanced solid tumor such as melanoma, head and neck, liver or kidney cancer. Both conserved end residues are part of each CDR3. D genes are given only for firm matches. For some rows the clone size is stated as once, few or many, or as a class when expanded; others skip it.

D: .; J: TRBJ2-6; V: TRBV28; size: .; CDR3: CASSSAGSSGANVLTF; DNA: TGTGCCAGCAGTTCCGCAGGGAGCTCTGGGGCCAACGTCCTGACTTTC
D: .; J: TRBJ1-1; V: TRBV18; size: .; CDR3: CASSPRDLRTEAFF; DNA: TGTGCCAGCTCACCCCGGGACCTGAGAACTGAAGCTTTCTTT
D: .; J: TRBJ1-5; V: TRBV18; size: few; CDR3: CASSDSNQPQHF; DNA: TGTGCCAGCTCCGATAGCAATCAGCCCCAGCATTTT
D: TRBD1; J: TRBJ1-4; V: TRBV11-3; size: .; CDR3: CASSFGQGYYEKLFF; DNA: TGTGCCAGCAGCTTCGGACAGGGGTATTACGAAAAACTGTTTTTT
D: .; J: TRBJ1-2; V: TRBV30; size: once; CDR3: CAWAPRLRAPSYGYTF; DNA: TGTGCCTGGGCCCCCCGACTCAGGGCTCCGAGCTATGGCTACACCTTC
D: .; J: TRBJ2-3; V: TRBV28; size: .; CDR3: CASSPSTDTQYF; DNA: TGTGCCAGCAGTCCAAGCACAGATACGCAGTATTTT
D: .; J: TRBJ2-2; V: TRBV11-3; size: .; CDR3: CASSLVSPGAGELFF; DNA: TGTGCCAGCAGCTTAGTTAGCCCGGGTGCCGGGGAGCTGTTTTTT
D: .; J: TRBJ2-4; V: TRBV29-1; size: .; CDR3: CSVEEVVGPGNIQYF; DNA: TGCAGCGTTGAAGAGGTAGTGGGGCCCGGCAACATTCAGTACTTC
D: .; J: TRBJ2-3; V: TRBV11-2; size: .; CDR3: CASSQRDTQYF; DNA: TGTGCCAGCAGCCAAAGGGATACGCAGTATTTT
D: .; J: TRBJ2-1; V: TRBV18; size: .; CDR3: CASSPRDTLPHNEQFF; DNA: TGTGCCAGCTCACCCCGGGACACCCTTCCCCACAATGAGCAGTTCTTC
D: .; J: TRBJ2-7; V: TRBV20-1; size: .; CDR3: CSAPPHEQYF; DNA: TGCAGTGCCCCCCCCCACGAGCAGTACTTC
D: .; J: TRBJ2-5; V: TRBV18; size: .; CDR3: CASSVKSQETQYF; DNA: TGTGCCAGCTCCGTAAAAAGCCAAGAGACCCAGTACTTC
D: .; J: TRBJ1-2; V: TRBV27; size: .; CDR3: CASSRLGDRSGYGYTF; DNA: TGTGCCAGCAGTCGATTGGGGGACCGCTCCGGTTATGGCTACACCTTC
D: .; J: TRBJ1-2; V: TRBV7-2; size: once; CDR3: CASRRRGQHNPAGLYGYTF; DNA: TGTGCCAGCAGGAGAAGAGGGCAACACAACCCCGCGGGCCTCTATGGCTACACCTTC
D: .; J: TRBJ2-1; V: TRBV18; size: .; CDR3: CASSGSGTYNEQFF; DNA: TGTGCCAGCTCAGGTAGCGGTACTTACAATGAGCAGTTCTTC
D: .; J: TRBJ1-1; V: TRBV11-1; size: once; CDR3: CASSLGLDTEAFF; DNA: TGTGCCAGCAGCTTGGGGCTGGACACTGAAGCTTTCTTT
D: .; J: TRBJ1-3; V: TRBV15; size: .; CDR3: CATSRRRGSGNTIYF; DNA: TGTGCCACCAGCAGGAGGAGGGGCTCTGGAAACACCATATATTTT
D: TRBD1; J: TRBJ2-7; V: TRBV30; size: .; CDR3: CAWSRDRGGLWYF; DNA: TGTGCCTGGAGTCGGGACAGGGGTGGATTGTGGTACTTC
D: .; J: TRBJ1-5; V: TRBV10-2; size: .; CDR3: CASSSRGSHQPQHF; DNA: TGCGCCAGCAGTTCCCGCGGGTCGCATCAGCCCCAGCATTTT
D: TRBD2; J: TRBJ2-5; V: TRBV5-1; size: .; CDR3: CASSARGQETQYF; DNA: TGCGCCAGCAGCGCGCGGGGGCAAGAGACCCAGTACTTC
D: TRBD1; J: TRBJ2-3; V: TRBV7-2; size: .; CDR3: CASSPRTGGTDTQYF; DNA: TGTGCCAGCAGCCCCCGGACAGGGGGGACAGATACGCAGTATTTT
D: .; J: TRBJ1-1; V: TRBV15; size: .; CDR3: CAAGTEMNTEAFF; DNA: TGTGCCGCGGGGACGGAGATGAACACTGAAGCTTTCTTT
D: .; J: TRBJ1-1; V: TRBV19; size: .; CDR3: CASSPRTEWNTEAFF; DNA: TGTGCCAGTAGTCCCCGGACAGAGTGGAACACTGAAGCTTTCTTT
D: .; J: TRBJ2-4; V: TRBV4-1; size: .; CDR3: CASSQFVQGFPNIQYF; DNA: TGCGCCAGCAGCCAATTCGTTCAGGGATTCCCCAACATTCAGTACTTC
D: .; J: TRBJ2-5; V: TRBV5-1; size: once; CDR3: CASSLAPGVEETQYF; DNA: TGCGCCAGCAGCTTGGCCCCGGGAGTGGAGGAGACCCAGTACTTC
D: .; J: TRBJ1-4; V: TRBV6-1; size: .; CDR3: CASSRTGEKLFF; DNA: TGTGCCAGCAGTCGGACGGGCGAAAAACTGTTTTTT
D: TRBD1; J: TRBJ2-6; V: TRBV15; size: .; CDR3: CATSRGTGSSSSGANVLTF; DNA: TGTGCCACCAGCAGAGGGACAGGGTCTTCGAGCTCCGGGGCCAACGTCCTGACTTTC
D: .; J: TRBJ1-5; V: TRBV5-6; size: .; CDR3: CASSLGINQPQHF; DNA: TGTGCCAGCAGCTTGGGCATAAATCAGCCCCAGCATTTT
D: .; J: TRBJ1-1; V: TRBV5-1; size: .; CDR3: CASSLGQGWGTEAFF; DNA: TGCGCCAGCAGCCTGGGGCAGGGATGGGGGACTGAAGCTTTCTTT
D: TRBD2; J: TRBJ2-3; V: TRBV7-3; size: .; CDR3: CASSLTSGITDTQYF; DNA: TGTGCCAGCAGCTTAACTAGCGGGATCACAGATACGCAGTATTTT
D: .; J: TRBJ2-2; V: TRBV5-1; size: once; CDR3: CASSLASATAGELFF; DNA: TGCGCCAGCAGCTTGGCGTCCGCCACTGCCGGGGAGCTGTTTTTT
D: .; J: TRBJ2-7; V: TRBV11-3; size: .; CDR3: CASSTKGYEQYF; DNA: TGTGCCAGCAGCACCAAGGGTTACGAGCAGTACTTC
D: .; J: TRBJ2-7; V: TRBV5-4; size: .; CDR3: CASSSGQSYEQYF; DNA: TGTGCCAGCAGCTCCGGACAGTCCTACGAGCAGTACTTC
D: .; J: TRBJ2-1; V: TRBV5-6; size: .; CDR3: CASSLEYNEQFF; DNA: TGTGCCAGCAGCTTGGAGTACAATGAGCAGTTCTTC
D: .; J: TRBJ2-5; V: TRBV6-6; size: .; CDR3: CASSYSGSVQETQYF; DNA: TGTGCCAGCAGTTACTCCGGGTCGGTGCAAGAGACCCAGTACTTC
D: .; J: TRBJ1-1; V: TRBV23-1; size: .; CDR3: CASISRGNTEAFF; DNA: TGCGCCAGCATCTCTAGGGGGAACACTGAAGCTTTCTTT
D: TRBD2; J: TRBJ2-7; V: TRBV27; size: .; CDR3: CASSRLAGALAYEQYF; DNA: TGTGCCAGCAGTCGTCTAGCGGGAGCCCTAGCCTACGAGCAGTACTTC
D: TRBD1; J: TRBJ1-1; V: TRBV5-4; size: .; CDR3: CASSKGGTGGREAFF; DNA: TGTGCCAGCAGCAAGGGGGGGACAGGGGGTAGGGAAGCTTTCTTT
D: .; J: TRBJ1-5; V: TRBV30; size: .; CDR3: CAWRRKGNQPQHF; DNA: TGTGCCTGGAGGCGGAAAGGCAATCAGCCCCAGCATTTT
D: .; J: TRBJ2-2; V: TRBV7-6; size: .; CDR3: CASRQERGSATGELFF; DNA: TGTGCCAGCAGACAGGAACGGGGCAGCGCCACCGGGGAGCTGTTTTTT
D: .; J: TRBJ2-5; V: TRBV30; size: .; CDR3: CAWSVGGRETQYF; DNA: TGTGCCTGGAGTGTAGGAGGGCGAGAGACCCAGTACTTC
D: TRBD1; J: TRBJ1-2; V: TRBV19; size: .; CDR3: CASRPGQSNYGYTF; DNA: TGTGCCAGTAGGCCGGGACAGTCTAACTATGGCTACACCTTC
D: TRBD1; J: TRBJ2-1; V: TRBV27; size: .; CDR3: CASSTSDRGLNEQFF; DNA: TGTGCCAGCAGCACATCCGACAGGGGGCTGAATGAGCAGTTCTTC
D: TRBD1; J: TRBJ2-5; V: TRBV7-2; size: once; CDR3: CASSSETGSAETQYF; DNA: TGTGCCAGCAGCTCAGAGACAGGGAGCGCGGAGACCCAGTACTTC
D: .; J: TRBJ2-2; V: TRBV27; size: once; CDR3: CASSLSGIGGELFF; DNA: TGTGCCAGCAGTTTATCCGGAATCGGCGGGGAGCTGTTTTTT
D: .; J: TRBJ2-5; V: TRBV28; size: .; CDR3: CASSPPQGRGQETQYF; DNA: TGTGCCAGCAGTCCCCCCCAGGGTCGGGGCCAAGAGACCCAGTACTTC